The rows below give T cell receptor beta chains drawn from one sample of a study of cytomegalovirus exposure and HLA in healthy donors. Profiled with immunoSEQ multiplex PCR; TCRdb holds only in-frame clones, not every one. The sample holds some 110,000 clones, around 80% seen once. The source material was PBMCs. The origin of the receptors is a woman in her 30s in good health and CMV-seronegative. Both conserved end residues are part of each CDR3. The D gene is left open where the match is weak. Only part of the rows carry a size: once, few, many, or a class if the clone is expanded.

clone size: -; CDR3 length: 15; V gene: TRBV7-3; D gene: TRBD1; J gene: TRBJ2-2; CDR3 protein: CASSLNRGSAGELFF; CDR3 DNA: TGTGCCAGCAGCTTAAACAGGGGATCGGCCGGGGAGCTGTTTTTT
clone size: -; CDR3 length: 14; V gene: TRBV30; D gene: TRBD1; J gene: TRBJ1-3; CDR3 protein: CAWRATGRRNTIYF; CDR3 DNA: TGTGCCTGGAGGGCGACAGGGCGAAGAAACACCATATATTTT
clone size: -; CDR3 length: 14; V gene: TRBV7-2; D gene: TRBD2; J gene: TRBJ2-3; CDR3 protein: CASSLRLATDTQYF; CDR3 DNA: TGTGCCAGCAGCTTAAGACTAGCCACAGATACGCAGTATTTT
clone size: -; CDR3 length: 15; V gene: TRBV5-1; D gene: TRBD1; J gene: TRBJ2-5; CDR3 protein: CASRQPGQGLETQYF; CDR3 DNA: TGCGCCAGCAGACAACCGGGACAGGGATTAGAGACCCAGTACTTC
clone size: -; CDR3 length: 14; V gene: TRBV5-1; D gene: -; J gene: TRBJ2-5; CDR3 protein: CASSSGGRPETQYF; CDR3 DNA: TGCGCCAGCAGTTCCGGGGGGCGCCCAGAGACCCAGTACTTC
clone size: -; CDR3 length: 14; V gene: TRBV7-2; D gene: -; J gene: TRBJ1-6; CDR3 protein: CASSPRERNSPLHF; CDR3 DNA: TGTGCCAGCAGCCCACGGGAACGTAATTCACCCCTCCACTTT
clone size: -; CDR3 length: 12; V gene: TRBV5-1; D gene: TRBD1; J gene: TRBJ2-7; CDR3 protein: CASRWDSHEQYF; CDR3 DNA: TGCGCCAGCAGGTGGGACAGCCACGAGCAGTACTTC
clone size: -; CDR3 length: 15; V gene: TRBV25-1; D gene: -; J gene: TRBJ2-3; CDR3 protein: CASSDTAGYTDTQYF; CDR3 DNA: TGTGCCAGCAGTGATACGGCGGGATACACAGATACGCAGTATTTT
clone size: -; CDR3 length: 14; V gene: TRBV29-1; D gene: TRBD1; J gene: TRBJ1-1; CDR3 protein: CSVLPQGVVTEAFF; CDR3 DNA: TGCAGCGTTTTACCCCAGGGGGTTGTCACTGAAGCTTTCTTT
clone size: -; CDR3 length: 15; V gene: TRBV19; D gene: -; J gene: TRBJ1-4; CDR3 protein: CASQKRGGTDEKLFF; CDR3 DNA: TGTGCCAGCCAAAAAAGGGGGGGAACGGATGAAAAACTGTTTTTT
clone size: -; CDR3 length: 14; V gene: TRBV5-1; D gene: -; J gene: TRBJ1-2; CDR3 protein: CASRGPAGLYGYTF; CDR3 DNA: TGCGCCAGCAGGGGTCCCGCAGGACTCTATGGCTACACCTTC
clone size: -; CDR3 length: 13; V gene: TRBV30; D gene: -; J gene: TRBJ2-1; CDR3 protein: CAWTLSSYNEQFF; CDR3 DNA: TGTGCCTGGACATTGAGCTCCTACAATGAGCAGTTCTTC
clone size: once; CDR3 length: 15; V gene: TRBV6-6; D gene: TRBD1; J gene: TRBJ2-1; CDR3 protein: CASRPGQGNYNEQFF; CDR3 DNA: TGTGCCAGCAGGCCGGGACAGGGTAACTACAATGAGCAGTTCTTC
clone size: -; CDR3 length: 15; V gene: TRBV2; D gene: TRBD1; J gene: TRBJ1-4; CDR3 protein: CASNRQGTANEKLFF; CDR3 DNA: TGTGCCAGCAACAGACAGGGGACAGCTAATGAAAAACTGTTTTTT
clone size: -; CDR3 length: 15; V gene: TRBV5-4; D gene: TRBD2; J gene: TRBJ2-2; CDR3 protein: CASSPLAGNTGELFF; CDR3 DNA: TGTGCCAGCAGCCCTCTAGCGGGGAACACCGGGGAGCTGTTTTTT
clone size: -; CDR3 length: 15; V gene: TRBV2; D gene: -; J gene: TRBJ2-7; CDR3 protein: CASSEPGGPVYEQYF; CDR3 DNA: TGTGCCAGCAGTGAACCAGGGGGGCCCGTCTACGAGCAGTACTTC
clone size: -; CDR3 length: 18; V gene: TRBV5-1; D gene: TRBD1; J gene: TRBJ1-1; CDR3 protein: CASSLLLQGARDTTEAFF; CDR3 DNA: TGCGCCAGCAGCTTGTTACTACAGGGGGCGCGGGATACCACTGAAGCTTTCTTT
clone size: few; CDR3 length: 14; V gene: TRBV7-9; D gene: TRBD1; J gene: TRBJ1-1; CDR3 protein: CASSPVTGSTEAFF; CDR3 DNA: TGTGCCAGCAGCCCGGTGACAGGGAGCACTGAAGCTTTCTTT
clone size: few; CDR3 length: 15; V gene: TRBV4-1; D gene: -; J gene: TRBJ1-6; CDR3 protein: CASSQGVQVASPLHF; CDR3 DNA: TGCGCCAGCAGCCAAGGTGTACAGGTTGCTTCACCCCTCCACTTT
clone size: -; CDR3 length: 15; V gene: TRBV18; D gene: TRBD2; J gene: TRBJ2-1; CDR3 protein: CASGSLAGEYNEQFF; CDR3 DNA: TGTGCCAGCGGTTCCTTAGCGGGAGAATACAATGAGCAGTTCTTC
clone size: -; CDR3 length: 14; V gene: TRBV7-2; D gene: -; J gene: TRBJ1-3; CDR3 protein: CASRRQGPGNTIYF; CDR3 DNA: TGTGCCAGCAGGAGGCAGGGGCCGGGAAACACCATATATTTT
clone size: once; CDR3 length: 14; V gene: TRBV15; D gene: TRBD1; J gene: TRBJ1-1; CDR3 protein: CATSRSGQGTEAFF; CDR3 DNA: TGTGCCACCAGCAGATCGGGACAGGGCACTGAAGCTTTCTTT
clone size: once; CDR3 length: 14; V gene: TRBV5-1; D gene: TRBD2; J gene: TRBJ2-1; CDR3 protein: CASSLAGGPSEQFF; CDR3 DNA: TGCGCCAGCAGCTTAGCGGGAGGGCCGAGTGAGCAGTTCTTC
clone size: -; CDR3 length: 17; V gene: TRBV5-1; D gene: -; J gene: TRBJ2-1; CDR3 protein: CASSLGDGGMFDNEQFF; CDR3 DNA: TGCGCCAGCAGCTTGGGCGATGGCGGAATGTTCGACAATGAGCAGTTCTTC
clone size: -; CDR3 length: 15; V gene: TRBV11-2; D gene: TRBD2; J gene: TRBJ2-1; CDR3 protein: CASSPASGFYNEQFF; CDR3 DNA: TGTGCCAGCAGCCCGGCTAGCGGGTTCTACAATGAGCAGTTCTTC
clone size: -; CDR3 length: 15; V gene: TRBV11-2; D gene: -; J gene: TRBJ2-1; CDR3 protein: CASSLITGPYNEQFF; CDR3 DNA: TGTGCCAGCAGCTTAATCACAGGCCCCTACAATGAGCAGTTCTTC
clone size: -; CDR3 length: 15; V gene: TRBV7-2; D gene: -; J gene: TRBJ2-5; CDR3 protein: CASSGRTTLQETQYF; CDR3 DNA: TGTGCCAGCAGCGGGCGGACTACTTTACAAGAGACCCAGTACTTC
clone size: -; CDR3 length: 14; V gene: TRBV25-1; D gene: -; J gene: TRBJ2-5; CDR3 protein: CASSDRGHRETQYF; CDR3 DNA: TGTGCCAGCAGTGATAGGGGTCACAGGGAGACCCAGTACTTC